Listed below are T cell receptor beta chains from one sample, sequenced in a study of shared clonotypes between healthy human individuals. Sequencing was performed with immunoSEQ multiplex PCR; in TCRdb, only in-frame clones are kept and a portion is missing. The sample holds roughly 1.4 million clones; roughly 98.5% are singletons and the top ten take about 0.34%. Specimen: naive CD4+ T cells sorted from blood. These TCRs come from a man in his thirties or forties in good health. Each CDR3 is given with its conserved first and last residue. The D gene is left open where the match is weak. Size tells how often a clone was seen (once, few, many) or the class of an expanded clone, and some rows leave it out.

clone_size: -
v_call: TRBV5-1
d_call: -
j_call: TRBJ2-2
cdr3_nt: TGCGCCAGCGGGCAAGAACTTGGGAACACCGGGGAGCTGTTTTTT
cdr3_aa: CASGQELGNTGELFF

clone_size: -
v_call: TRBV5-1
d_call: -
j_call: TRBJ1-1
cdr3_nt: TGCGCCAGCAGCTTGCCTACAGGGAGCACTGAAGCTTTCTTT
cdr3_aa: CASSLPTGSTEAFF

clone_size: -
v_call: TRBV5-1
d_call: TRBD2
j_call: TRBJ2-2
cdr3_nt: TGCGCCAGCAGCTTCCCGACTAGCGGGAGCACCGGGGAGCTGTTTTTT
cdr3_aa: CASSFPTSGSTGELFF

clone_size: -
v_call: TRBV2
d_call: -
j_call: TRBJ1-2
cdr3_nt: TGTGCCAGCAGTATCTCGACGACTTCTAACTATGGCTACACCTTC
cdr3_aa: CASSISTTSNYGYTF

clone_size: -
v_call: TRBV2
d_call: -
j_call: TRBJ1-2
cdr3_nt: TGTGCCAGCAGTGGAGTGGGTGGCCTTGCCTACACCTTC
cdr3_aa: CASSGVGGLAYTF

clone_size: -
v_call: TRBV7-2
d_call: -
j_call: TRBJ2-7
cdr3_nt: TGTGCCAGCAGATCCCCCCGGGATTCGTACGAGCAGTACTTC
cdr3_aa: CASRSPRDSYEQYF

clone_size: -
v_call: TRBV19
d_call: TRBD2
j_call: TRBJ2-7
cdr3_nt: TGTGCCAGTAGCGGGACTAGCGGGAACCACGAGCAGTACTTC
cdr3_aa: CASSGTSGNHEQYF

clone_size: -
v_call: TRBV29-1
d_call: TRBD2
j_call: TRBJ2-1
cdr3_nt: TGCAGCGGGAAAACTAGCGGGAGGGCCCGCTCCTACAATGAGCAGTTCTTC
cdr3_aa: CSGKTSGRARSYNEQFF

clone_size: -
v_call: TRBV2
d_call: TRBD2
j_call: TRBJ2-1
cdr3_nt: TGTGCCAGCAGTGAGAGCTGGGGACTACCTTCCTACAATGAGCAGTTCTTC
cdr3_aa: CASSESWGLPSYNEQFF

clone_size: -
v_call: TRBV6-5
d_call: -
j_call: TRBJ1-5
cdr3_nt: TGTGCCAGCAGGAGGGACCCCAATCAGCCCCAGCATTTT
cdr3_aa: CASRRDPNQPQHF

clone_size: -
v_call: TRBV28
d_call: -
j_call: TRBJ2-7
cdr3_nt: TGTGCCAGCAGTTTATGGGCGGCACGTAGGGACGAGCAGTACTTC
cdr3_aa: CASSLWAARRDEQYF

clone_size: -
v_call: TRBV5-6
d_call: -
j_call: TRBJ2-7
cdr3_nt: TGTGCCAGCAGCTCCCGGGACCGCATACCGCGGCAGTACTTC
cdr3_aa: CASSSRDRIPRQYF

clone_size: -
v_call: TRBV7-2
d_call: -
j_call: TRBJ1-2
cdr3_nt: TGTGCCAGCAGCCCACAGGGAGTAGATGGCTACACCTTC
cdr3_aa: CASSPQGVDGYTF

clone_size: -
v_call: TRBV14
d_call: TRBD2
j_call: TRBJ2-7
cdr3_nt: TGTGCCAGCAGCGGTAAGACTAGCGGGAACACCTACGAGCAGTACTTC
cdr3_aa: CASSGKTSGNTYEQYF

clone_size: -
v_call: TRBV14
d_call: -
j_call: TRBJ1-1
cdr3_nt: TGTGCCAGCAGCCAAATGACAGCCATGAACACTGAAGCTTTCTTT
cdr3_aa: CASSQMTAMNTEAFF

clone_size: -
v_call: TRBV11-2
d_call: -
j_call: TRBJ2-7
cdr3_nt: TGTGCCAGCAGCTCAGGGATCCCGGGTGTGCAGTACTTC
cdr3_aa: CASSSGIPGVQYF

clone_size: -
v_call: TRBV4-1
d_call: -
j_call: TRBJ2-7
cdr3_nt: TGCGCCAGCAGCCAAGCGCCCACGGTAGACGAGCAGTACTTC
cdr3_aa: CASSQAPTVDEQYF

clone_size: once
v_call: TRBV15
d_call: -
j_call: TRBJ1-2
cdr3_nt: TGTGCCACCAGCAGAGAGCCCCCGGACGTCAAGGATGATGGCTACACCTTC
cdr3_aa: CATSREPPDVKDDGYTF

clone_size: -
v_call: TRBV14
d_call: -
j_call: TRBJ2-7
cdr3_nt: TGTGCCAGCAGCCCACGAATCCGGGGAAGCGAGCAGTACTTC
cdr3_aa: CASSPRIRGSEQYF

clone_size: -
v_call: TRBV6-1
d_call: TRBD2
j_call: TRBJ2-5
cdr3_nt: TGTGCCAGCAGTGAACTAGCGGGAGGGTTGGCAGAGACCCAGTACTTC
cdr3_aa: CASSELAGGLAETQYF

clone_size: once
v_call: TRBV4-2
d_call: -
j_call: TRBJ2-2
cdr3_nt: TGTGCCAGCAGCCAAGGAATGGGGCAGAGCCCGACCGGGGAGCTGTTTTTT
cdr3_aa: CASSQGMGQSPTGELFF

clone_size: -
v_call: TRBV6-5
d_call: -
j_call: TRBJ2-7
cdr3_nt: TGTGCCAGCAGTTACTCGAGGGGGGCCAACTACGAGCAGTACTTC
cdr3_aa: CASSYSRGANYEQYF

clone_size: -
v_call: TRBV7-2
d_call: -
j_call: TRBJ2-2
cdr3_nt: TGTGCCAGCAGCCCCTTCGTAGCGGAGGCGAACACCGGGGAGCTGTTTTTT
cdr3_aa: CASSPFVAEANTGELFF

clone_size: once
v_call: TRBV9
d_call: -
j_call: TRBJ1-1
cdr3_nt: TGTGCCAGCAGCGTAGAGGGGGGACTGAACACTGAAGCTTTCTTT
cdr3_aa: CASSVEGGLNTEAFF

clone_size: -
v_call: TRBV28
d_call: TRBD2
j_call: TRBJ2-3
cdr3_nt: TGTGCCAGCAGTTTACCAGCGGGAAGCACAGATACGCAGTATTTT
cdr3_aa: CASSLPAGSTDTQYF

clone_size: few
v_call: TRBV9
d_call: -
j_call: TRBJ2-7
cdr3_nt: TGTGCCAGCAGCCTATCCTCAGACAGGCCCTACGAGCAGTACTTC
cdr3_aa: CASSLSSDRPYEQYF

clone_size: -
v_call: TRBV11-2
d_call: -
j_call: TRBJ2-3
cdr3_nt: TGTGCCAGCAGCGCGCGACAGACCACAGATACGCAGTATTTT
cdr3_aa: CASSARQTTDTQYF

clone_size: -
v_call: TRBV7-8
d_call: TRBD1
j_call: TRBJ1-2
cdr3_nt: TGTGCCAGCAGCTTAGACAGGGGATATGGCTACACCTTC
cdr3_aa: CASSLDRGYGYTF

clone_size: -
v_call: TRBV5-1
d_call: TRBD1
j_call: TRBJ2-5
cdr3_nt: TGCGCCAGCAGCTTGGCCGGGACAGGGGGCCTAGAGACCCAGTACTTC
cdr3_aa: CASSLAGTGGLETQYF

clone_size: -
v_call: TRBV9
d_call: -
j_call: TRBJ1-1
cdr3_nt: TGTGCCAGCAGCCCCTGGCCGGGTGGGGCTTTCTTT
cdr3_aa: CASSPWPGGAFF

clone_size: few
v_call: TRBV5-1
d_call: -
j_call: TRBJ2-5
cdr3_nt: TGCGCCAGCAGCTTGACAGGGCCCCAAGAGACCCAGTACTTC
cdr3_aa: CASSLTGPQETQYF

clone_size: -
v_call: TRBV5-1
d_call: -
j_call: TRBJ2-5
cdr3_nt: TGCGCCAGCAGCTTGCAGGGGGAGACCCAGTACTTC
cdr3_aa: CASSLQGETQYF

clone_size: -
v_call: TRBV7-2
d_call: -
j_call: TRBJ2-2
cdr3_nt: TGTGCCAGCAGGATCCGACAGGCGAACACCGGGGAGCTGTTTTTT
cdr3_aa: CASRIRQANTGELFF

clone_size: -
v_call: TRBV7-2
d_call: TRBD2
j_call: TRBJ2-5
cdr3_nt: TGTGCCAGCAGCTCAACTAGCGGGAGGGAGGAGGAGACCCAGTACTTC
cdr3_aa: CASSSTSGREEETQYF

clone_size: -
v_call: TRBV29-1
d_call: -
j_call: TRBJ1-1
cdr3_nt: TGCAGCGTTTACGACAGGTGGAGGGACACTGAAGCTTTCTTT
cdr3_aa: CSVYDRWRDTEAFF

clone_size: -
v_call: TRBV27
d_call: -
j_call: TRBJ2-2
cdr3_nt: TGTGCCAGCACCGAGCTGCTAGCATCTGGGGAGCTGTTTTTT
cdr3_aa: CASTELLASGELFF

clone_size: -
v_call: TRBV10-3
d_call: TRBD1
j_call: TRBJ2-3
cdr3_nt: TGTGCCATCAGTTCCCCCGGGACAGGCTTCACAGATACGCAGTATTTT
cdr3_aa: CAISSPGTGFTDTQYF

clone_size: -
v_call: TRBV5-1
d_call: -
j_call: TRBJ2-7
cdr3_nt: TGCGCCAGCAGCTCTGGACAGGGAGGGGAGCAGTACTTC
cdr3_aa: CASSSGQGGEQYF

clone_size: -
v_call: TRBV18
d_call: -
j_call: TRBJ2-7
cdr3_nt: TGTGCCAGCTCACCGGTTGGCTACGAGCAGTACTTC
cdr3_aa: CASSPVGYEQYF

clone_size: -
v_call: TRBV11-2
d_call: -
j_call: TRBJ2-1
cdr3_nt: TGTGCCAGCAGCTCCCTCGACCGCCCTACCTACAATGAGCAGTTCTTC
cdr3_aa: CASSSLDRPTYNEQFF